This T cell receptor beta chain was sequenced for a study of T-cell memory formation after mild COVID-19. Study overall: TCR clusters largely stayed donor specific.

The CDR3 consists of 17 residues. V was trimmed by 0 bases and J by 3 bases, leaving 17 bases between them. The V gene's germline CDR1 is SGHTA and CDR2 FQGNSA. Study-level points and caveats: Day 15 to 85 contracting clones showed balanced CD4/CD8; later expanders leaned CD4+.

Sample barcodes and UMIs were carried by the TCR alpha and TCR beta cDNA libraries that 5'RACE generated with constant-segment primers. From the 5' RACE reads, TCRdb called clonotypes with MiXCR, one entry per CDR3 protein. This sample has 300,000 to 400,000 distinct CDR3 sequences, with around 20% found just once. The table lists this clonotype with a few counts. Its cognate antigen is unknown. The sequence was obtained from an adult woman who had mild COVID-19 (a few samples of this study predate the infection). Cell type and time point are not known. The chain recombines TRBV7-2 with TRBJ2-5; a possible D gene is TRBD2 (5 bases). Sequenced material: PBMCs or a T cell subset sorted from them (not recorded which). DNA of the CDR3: TGTGCCAGCAGCTTAGCCCCCACGGGGAACGTTAAAGAGACCCAGTACTTC. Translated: CASSLAPTGNVKETQYF.